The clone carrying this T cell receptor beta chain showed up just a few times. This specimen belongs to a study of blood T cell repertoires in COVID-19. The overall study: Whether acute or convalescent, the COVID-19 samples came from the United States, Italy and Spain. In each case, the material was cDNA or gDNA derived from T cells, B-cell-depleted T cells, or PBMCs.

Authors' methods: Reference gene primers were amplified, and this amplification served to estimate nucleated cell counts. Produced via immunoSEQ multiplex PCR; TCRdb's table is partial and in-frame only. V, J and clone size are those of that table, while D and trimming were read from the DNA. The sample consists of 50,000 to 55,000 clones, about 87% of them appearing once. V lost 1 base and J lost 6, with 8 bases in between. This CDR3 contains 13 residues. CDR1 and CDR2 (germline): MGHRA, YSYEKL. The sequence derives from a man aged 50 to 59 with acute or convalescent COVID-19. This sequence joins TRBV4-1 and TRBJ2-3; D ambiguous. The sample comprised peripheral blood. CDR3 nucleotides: TGCGCCAGCAGCCAAGCAGATAGCGATACGCAGTATTTT. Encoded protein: CASSQADSDTQYF.